Described below is a single T cell receptor (beta chain) sequence and its context. Using its own MiXCR run on the PCR reads, TCRdb lists one record per CDR3 protein. Altogether about 21,000 distinct CDR3 sequences are present, about 57% being singletons, with the ten largest covering 0.85% to 1%. This entry is derived from a study of vaccination and CD4 T cells after COVID-19. Study information: Collection of post-vaccine samples followed dose two by a median about 72 days, spanning a range of 14 to 241.

The length of the CDR3 is 16 residues. V shed 5 bases, J shed 0 bases, and the junction held 9 bases outside the gene matches. Germline CDR1 ENHRY, CDR2 SYGVKD. The chain recombines TRBV10-3 with TRBJ2-7, with TRBD1 matching over 8 bases. This TCR was sampled from a human donor who had recovered from COVID-19. The sample in question was CD4+ T cells from blood, obtained before SARS-CoV-2 vaccination. CDR3 protein: CAISRPRTGNSYEQYF. Here the CDR3 DNA reads TGTGCCATCAGTCGCCCCAGGACAGGGAACTCCTACGAGCAGTACTTC.